Listed below are T cell receptor beta chains from one sample, sequenced in a study of blood T cell repertoires in COVID-19. This table comes from immunoSEQ multiplex PCR, and its TCRdb copy is limited to in-frame clones, with some not included. The repertoire consists of approximately 150,000 clones, with roughly nine tenths occurring once and the leading ten covering roughly 4%. Material: peripheral blood. These receptors were obtained from a woman in her 70s with acute or convalescent COVID-19. Each CDR3 is given with its conserved first and last residue. D genes are given only for firm matches. Expanded clones are given a class, and other clones once, few, many or no size at all.

V gene	clone size	J gene	D gene	CDR3 DNA	CDR3 protein
TRBV6-4	once	TRBJ2-3	NA	TGTGCCAGCAGTCCTTCATTAGCAGATACGCAGTATTTT	CASSPSLADTQYF
TRBV5-1	few	TRBJ2-1	TRBD1	TGCGCCAGCAGCTTGGCCAGGGGGACCTACAATGAGCAGTTCTTC	CASSLARGTYNEQFF
TRBV6-5	NA	TRBJ2-1	TRBD1	TGTGCCAGCAGTTACCTACAGGGGACAATATACAATGAGCAGTTCTTC	CASSYLQGTIYNEQFF
TRBV5-1	NA	TRBJ1-2	TRBD1	TGCGCCAGCAGCGAGAGGGGACAGCGCTTAAGGGGCTACACCTTC	CASSERGQRLRGYTF
TRBV5-1	NA	TRBJ2-3	TRBD2	TGCGCCAGCAGCTTGAGGTCTAGCGGGAGTTCAGATACGCAGTATTTT	CASSLRSSGSSDTQYF
TRBV10-2	few	TRBJ2-2	TRBD2	TGCGCCAGCAGTGATTATCGGGGGGCGAACACCGGGGAGCTGTTTTTT	CASSDYRGANTGELFF
TRBV11-2	once	TRBJ1-1	NA	TGTGCCAGCAGCTCGACAGCAGGGAACACTGAAGCTTTCTTT	CASSSTAGNTEAFF
TRBV7-9	NA	TRBJ1-2	NA	TGTGCCAGCAGCTTCGGCCAGCGTTATGGCTACACCTTC	CASSFGQRYGYTF
TRBV28	NA	TRBJ1-2	TRBD1	TGTGCCAGCAGTACCCCGGGACAGGGAGGCGAGGGCTACACCTTC	CASSTPGQGGEGYTF
TRBV6-6	few	TRBJ1-2	TRBD1	TGTGCCAGCAGTTCGACAGGGAACTATGGCTACACCTTC	CASSSTGNYGYTF
TRBV7-2	once	TRBJ1-6	TRBD1	TGTGCCAGCAGCCAAATGGACAGGAATTCACCCCTCCACTTT	CASSQMDRNSPLHF
TRBV9	NA	TRBJ1-3	NA	TGTGCCAGCAGCGTAGCTGTCGCAGGGTCGACTGGAAACACCATATATTTT	CASSVAVAGSTGNTIYF
TRBV6-2/TRBV6-3	NA	TRBJ2-7	TRBD2	TGTGCCAGCAGTCCGCGGGAGGTTGACGAGCAGTACTTC	CASSPREVDEQYF
TRBV5-1	NA	TRBJ2-3	NA	TGCGCCAGCAGCTTCGGACTTTCACTCACAGATACGCAGTATTTT	CASSFGLSLTDTQYF
TRBV14	NA	TRBJ2-2	TRBD2	TGTGCCAGCAGCCAAGTTTTTCCCCAGCGGGGAACGAACACCGGGGAGCTGTTTTTT	CASSQVFPQRGTNTGELFF
TRBV4-3	NA	TRBJ1-2	NA	TGCGCCAGCAGCCAAGATCAGGGTTATGGCTACACCTTC	CASSQDQGYGYTF
TRBV29-1	NA	TRBJ1-2	TRBD1	TGCAGCGTCCGACAGGGGCCGCTAGAGCACTTC	CSVRQGPLEHF
TRBV7-9	NA	TRBJ2-7	NA	TGTGCCAGCAGCTTACGCGGTCCCTACGAGCAGTACTTC	CASSLRGPYEQYF
TRBV2	once	TRBJ2-4	TRBD1	TGTGCCAGCAAAGGGACAGAGAACATTCAGTACTTC	CASKGTENIQYF
TRBV27	NA	TRBJ2-6	NA	TGTGCCAGCAGTTTAGCTGTAGAGCCTAACGTCCTGACTTTC	CASSLAVEPNVLTF
TRBV20-1	NA	TRBJ1-4	TRBD1	TGCAGTGCTAGTTACAGGGGGGGCGGTTTTGGTGAAAAACTGTTTTTT	CSASYRGGGFGEKLFF
TRBV19	NA	TRBJ1-4	NA	TGTGCCAGTAGTATGGGAGGGAAAGGACTGTTTTTT	CASSMGGKGLFF
TRBV4-2	NA	TRBJ1-2	NA	TGTGCCAGCAGCCAGCGTCAGGGAGGTGGTCTTAACTATGGCTACACCTTC	CASSQRQGGGLNYGYTF
TRBV6-1	NA	TRBJ2-5	NA	TGTGCCAGCAGTGATAGGCATAAGGGGAAAGAGACCCAGTACTTC	CASSDRHKGKETQYF
TRBV7-9	NA	TRBJ2-5	NA	TGTGCCAGCAGCTTCCCCGACCAAGAGACCCAGTACTTC	CASSFPDQETQYF
TRBV10-3	few	TRBJ2-3	NA	TGTGCCATCTCCGGTGGGGGGAGCACAGATACGCAGTATTTT	CAISGGGSTDTQYF
TRBV28	NA	TRBJ2-2	NA	TGTGCCAGCAGTTTAGTCGCGGGATCGGGGGAGCTGTTTTTT	CASSLVAGSGELFF
TRBV7-9	once	TRBJ2-7	NA	TGTGCCAGCAGCCGAGGGCGACTTTCCTACGAGCAGTACTTC	CASSRGRLSYEQYF
TRBV4-3	NA	TRBJ2-3	TRBD2	TGCGCCAGCAGCCAAGACGGCGGGAGAGGGTGGGGAGATACGCAGTATTTT	CASSQDGGRGWGDTQYF
TRBV18	NA	TRBJ2-1	TRBD2	TGTGCCAGCTCACCGAAGGGACTAGCGGGGGACAATGAGCAGTTCTTC	CASSPKGLAGDNEQFF
TRBV6-4	NA	TRBJ2-2	NA	TGTGCCAGGGGGGGATACAACACCGGGGAGCTGTTTTTT	CARGGYNTGELFF
TRBV7-9	NA	TRBJ1-1	NA	TGTGCCAGCAGCGTCGGGTCTGTAGCTAAAGCTTTCTTT	CASSVGSVAKAFF
TRBV7-9	NA	TRBJ2-2	TRBD1	TGTGCCAGCAGCTTAGCCCCCCCGACAGGGCGGGCCGGGGAGCTGTTTTTT	CASSLAPPTGRAGELFF
TRBV29-1	NA	TRBJ1-1	TRBD1	TGCAGCGCTACGGGACAGGTGAACACTGAAGCTTTCTTT	CSATGQVNTEAFF
TRBV10-3	NA	TRBJ1-3	NA	TGTGCCATCAGTGAGTCCGGCCGTCGACAGACTTCCATTGGAAACACCATATATTTT	CAISESGRRQTSIGNTIYF
TRBV3-1/TRBV3-2	NA	TRBJ2-7	NA	TGTGCCAGCAGCCCCGGCGGGGTGATCGAGCAGTACTTC	CASSPGGVIEQYF
TRBV13	NA	TRBJ2-1	TRBD2	TGTGCCAGCAGCCCACCGGCTAGCGGGAGTGATGAGCAGTTCTTC	CASSPPASGSDEQFF
TRBV12-5	NA	TRBJ1-3	NA	TGTGCTAGTGGTTTGGGGGCCTCGCTGGGTGGAAACACCATATATTTT	CASGLGASLGGNTIYF
TRBV28	NA	TRBJ2-1	TRBD1	TGTGCCAGCAGCCGGACAGGGGGGTTAAGTACCTACAATGAGCAGTTCTTC	CASSRTGGLSTYNEQFF
TRBV5-1	NA	TRBJ1-1	NA	TGCGCCAGCAGCTTGGGGGCAGACACTGAAGCTTTCTTT	CASSLGADTEAFF
TRBV19	NA	TRBJ1-5	TRBD1	TGTGCCAGTAGTATAAGGGGACAGGGAGGACAGCCCCAGCATTTT	CASSIRGQGGQPQHF
TRBV7-2	NA	TRBJ2-5	NA	TGTGCCAGCAGCTGGATCCGGGAAGAGACCCAGTACTTC	CASSWIREETQYF
TRBV6-2/TRBV6-3	NA	TRBJ2-1	TRBD1	TGTGCCAGCAGCCCGATAACAGGGGTCTCCTACAATGAGCAGTTCTTC	CASSPITGVSYNEQFF
TRBV5-8	NA	TRBJ1-6	TRBD1	TGTGCCAGCAGCTTGCACCCAGACAGGGGGCGTTCACCCCTCCACTTT	CASSLHPDRGRSPLHF
TRBV19	NA	TRBJ1-4	NA	TGTGCCAGTAGCAGAAGCCAGGGGAGTGGTGAAAAACTGTTTTTT	CASSRSQGSGEKLFF